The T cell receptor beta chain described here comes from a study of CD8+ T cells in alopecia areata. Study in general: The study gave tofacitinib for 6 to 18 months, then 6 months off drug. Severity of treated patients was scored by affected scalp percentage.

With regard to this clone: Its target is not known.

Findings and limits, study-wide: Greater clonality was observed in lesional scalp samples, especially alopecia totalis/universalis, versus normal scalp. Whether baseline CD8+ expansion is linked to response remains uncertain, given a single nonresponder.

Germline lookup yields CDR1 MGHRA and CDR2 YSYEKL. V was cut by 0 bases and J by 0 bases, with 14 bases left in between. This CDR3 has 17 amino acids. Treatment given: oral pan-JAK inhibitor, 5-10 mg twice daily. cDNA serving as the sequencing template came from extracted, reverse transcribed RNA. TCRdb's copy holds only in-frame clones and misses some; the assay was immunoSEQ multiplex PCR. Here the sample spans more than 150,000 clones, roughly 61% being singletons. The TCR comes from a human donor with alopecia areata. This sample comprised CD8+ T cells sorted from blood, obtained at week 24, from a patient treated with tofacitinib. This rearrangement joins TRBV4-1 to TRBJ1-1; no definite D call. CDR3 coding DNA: TGCGCCAGCAGCCAAGATTCCGGCGGGCCCATGAACACTGAAGCTTTCTTT. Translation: CASSQDSGGPMNTEAFF.